These 10 T cell receptor beta chains originate from one sample sequenced in a study of blood T cell repertoires in COVID-19. Clones were sequenced by immunoSEQ multiplex PCR, and TCRdb holds only the in-frame ones, with some missing. The profile covers about 200,000 clones, with about 85% appearing a single time and 0.85% to 0.95% taken by the ten largest. The specimen was peripheral blood. The receptors originated from a man aged 60-69 years with COVID-19, enrolled during active disease.

This rearrangement joins TRBV28 to TRBJ2-7, with 8 bases that match TRBD2. The germline CDR1 and CDR2 sequences are MDHEN and SYDVKM. This CDR3 is 14 amino acids long. The V segment lost 5 bases and the J segment 2 bases; nucleotides outside the gene matches: 5. The CDR3 is CASSRTSGPYEQYF. The CDR3 DNA sequence: TGTGCCAGCAGTAGAACTAGCGGACCCTACGAGCAGTACTTC. The variable domain in full, with the rest retrieved from reference TRBV28 and TRBJ2-7, is DVKVTQSSRYLVKRTGEKVFLECVQDMDHENMFWYRQDPGLGLRLIYFSYDVKMKEKGDIPEGYSVSREKKERFSLILESASTNQTSMYLCASSRTSGPYEQYFGPGTRLTVT.

This clone appeared once. CDR3 nucleotide sequence: TGTGCCAGTAGTCAGGGGGCCGAGAACACTGAAGCTTTCTTT. It codes for CASSQGAENTEAFF. V and J are TRBV19 and TRBJ1-1, with 8 bases that match TRBD1. Looked up from germline, CDR1 is LNHDA and CDR2 is SQIVND (reference sequence). The CDR3 spans 14 residues. With 5 bases clipped from V and 1 base from J, the junction kept 3 bases outside the gene matches.

This clone appeared once. The chain joins TRBV6-5 to TRBJ1-1, with TRBD1 as a possible D gene (6 bases). Germline CDR1 reads MNHEY; CDR2 reads SVGAGI. The CDR3 consists of 16 residues. Trimming stripped 0 bases from V and 1 base from J, with 12 bases between. The CDR3 spells CASSYSDPGQNTEAFF. The CDR3 coding sequence is TGTGCCAGCAGTTACTCCGATCCGGGACAGAACACTGAAGCTTTCTTT.

The chain carries TRBV18 and TRBJ1-3; no definite D call. This CDR3 comprises 16 residues. Trimming removed 3 bases at V and 0 bases at J, with 12 bases between. Looked up from germline, CDR1 is KGHSH and CDR2 is LQKENI. This CDR3 reads CASSPMTDYSGNTIYF. CDR3 DNA sequence: TGTGCCAGCTCACCGATGACTGACTACTCTGGAAACACCATATATTTT.

This clone was counted a single time. This chain joins TRBV6-1 and TRBJ2-7; possible D gene TRBD1, 6 bases. This CDR3 region has 13 residues. Trimming stripped 1 base from V and 7 bases from J, with 11 bases between. CDR1 and CDR2 (germline): MNHNS, SASEGT. CDR3 sequence reads: CASSEGVRGEQYF. The CDR3 DNA reads as TGTGCCAGCAGTGAAGGGGTCAGGGGAGAGCAGTACTTC.

The genes are TRBV11-1 and TRBJ1-2; perhaps TRBD1 as D (5 bases). Trimming removed 5 bases at V and 7 bases at J, with 8 bases between. The length of the CDR3 is 11 residues. Germline V lookup: CDR1 SGHAT, CDR2 FQDESV (reference sequence). CDR3 region: CASSRGSGYTF. CDR3 nucleotides: TGTGCCAGCAGCCGGGGGAGTGGCTACACCTTC.

The chain combines TRBV10-2 with TRBJ2-7, with D possibly matching TRBD2 (6 bases). The germline V and J ends were trimmed by 4 bases and 4 bases, with 8 bases remaining between them. CDR3 length: 12 amino acids. Germline V gene data show CDR1 as WSHSY and CDR2 as SAAADI. CDR3 protein: CASSGGTYEQYF. CDR3 DNA sequence: TGCGCCAGCAGTGGAGGGACTTACGAGCAGTACTTC.

The chain carries TRBV4-3 and TRBJ2-7; tentative D call: TRBD1 (5 bases). The CDR3 has 15 amino acids. The germline V and J ends were trimmed by 0 bases and 0 bases, with 9 bases remaining between them. Germline V gene data show CDR1 as LGHNA and CDR2 as YSLEER. CDR3 residues: CASSQENRPSYEQYF. In nucleotides, the CDR3 is TGCGCCAGCAGCCAAGAGAACAGGCCCTCCTACGAGCAGTACTTC.

The J gene is TRBJ2-1, the V gene TRBV4-3; 11 positions agree with TRBD1. Germline CDR1 is LGHNA and CDR2 is YSLEER. The CDR3 has 16 amino acids. Germline trimming cut 2 bases from V and 8 bases from J; bases unmatched to any gene: 8. CDR3 coding DNA: TGCGCCAGCAGCCAAAAGGGACAGGGGGAGGTCGATGAGCAGTTCTTC. Translated: CASSQKGQGEVDEQFF.

The chain carries TRBV4-1 and TRBJ2-7; 9 nucleotides line up with TRBD2. V lost 1 base to trimming and J lost 3 bases; unmatched junction nucleotides: 4. The CDR3 length is 15 residues. The germline CDR1 and CDR2 sequences are MGHRA and YSYEKL. CDR3 bases: TGCGCCAGCAGCCAAGTTCTAGCGGGGAACTACGAGCAGTACTTC. Translating gives CASSQVLAGNYEQYF.